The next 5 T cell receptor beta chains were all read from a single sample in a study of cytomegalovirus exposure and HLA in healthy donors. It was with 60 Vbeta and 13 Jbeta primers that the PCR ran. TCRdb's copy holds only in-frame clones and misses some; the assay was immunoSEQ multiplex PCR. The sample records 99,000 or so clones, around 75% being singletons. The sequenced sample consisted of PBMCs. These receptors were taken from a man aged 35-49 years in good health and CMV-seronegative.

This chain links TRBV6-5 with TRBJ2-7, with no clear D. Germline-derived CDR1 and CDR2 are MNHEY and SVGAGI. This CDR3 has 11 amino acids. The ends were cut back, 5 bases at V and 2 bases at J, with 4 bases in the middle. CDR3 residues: CASSGPYEQYF. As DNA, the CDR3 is TGTGCCAGCAGTGGCCCCTACGAGCAGTACTTC.

The CDR3 nucleotides read TGTGCCAGCAGCACCCGAGACCCCGGGACAGGCCGCGACGAGCAGTACTTC. It is translated as CASSTRDPGTGRDEQYF. The rearrangement joins TRBV7-8 to TRBJ2-7, with 8 bases fitting TRBD1. Germline assignment: CDR1 SGHVS and CDR2 FQNEAQ. Trimming cost V 5 bases and J 5 bases; bases outside gene matches: 17. The CDR3 covers 17 residues.

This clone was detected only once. The CDR3 is CASSYSGGDYGYTF. In nucleotides, the CDR3 is TGTGCCAGCAGTTACTCGGGAGGGGACTATGGCTACACCTTC. This chain links TRBV6-5 with TRBJ1-2, with D perhaps TRBD1 (5 bases). This CDR3 is built from 14 residues. V was clipped by 0 bases and J by 3 bases, with 8 bases between them. Germline CDR1 reads MNHEY; CDR2 reads SVGAGI.

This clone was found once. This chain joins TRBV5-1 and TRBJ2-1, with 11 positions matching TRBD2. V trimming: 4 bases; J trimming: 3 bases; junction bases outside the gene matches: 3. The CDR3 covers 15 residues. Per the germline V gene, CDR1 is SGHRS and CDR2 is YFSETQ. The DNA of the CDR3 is TGCGCCAGCAGCGTAACTAGCGGGAGCTACAATGAGCAGTTCTTC. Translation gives CASSVTSGSYNEQFF.

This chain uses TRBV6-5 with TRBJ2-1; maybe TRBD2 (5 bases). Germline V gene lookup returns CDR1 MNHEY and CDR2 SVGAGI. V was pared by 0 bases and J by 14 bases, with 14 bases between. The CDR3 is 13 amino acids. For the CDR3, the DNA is TGTGCCAGCAGTTACTCAGTTAGCGAGTGGAAGTTCTTC. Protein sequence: CASSYSVSEWKFF.